The rows below give T cell receptor beta chains drawn from one sample of a study of blood T cell repertoires in COVID-19. Sequencing used immunoSEQ multiplex PCR; TCRdb keeps in-frame clones, though not all of them. The sample lists about 130,000 clones, roughly 80% occurring once. Specimen: peripheral blood. Every receptor here comes from a woman between 45 and 65 years old with acute or convalescent COVID-19. CDR3s leave out the opening cysteine and the closing phenylalanine or tryptophan. The size of a clone is reported for some rows only, either as once, few or many, or as a class for expanded clones.

J gene: TRBJ1-5
clone size: .
V gene: TRBV7-2
CDR3 protein: ASSLTVVQPQH

J gene: TRBJ2-7
clone size: few
V gene: TRBV4-1
CDR3 protein: ASSQRTSGGTYEQY

J gene: TRBJ1-2
clone size: .
V gene: TRBV14
CDR3 protein: ASSHLASYGYT

J gene: TRBJ2-2
clone size: few
V gene: TRBV9
CDR3 protein: ASSPRLKAGASRELF

J gene: TRBJ2-7
clone size: .
V gene: TRBV10-2
CDR3 protein: ASSHGTGEGGQY

J gene: TRBJ1-1
clone size: .
V gene: TRBV5-1
CDR3 protein: ASSSLFQGAYNTEAF

J gene: TRBJ1-1
clone size: .
V gene: TRBV4-1
CDR3 protein: ASSGTGGTNTEAF

J gene: TRBJ2-7
clone size: .
V gene: TRBV5-1
CDR3 protein: ASSLHGQGYEQY

J gene: TRBJ2-2
clone size: many
V gene: TRBV2
CDR3 protein: ASSGQTSVATGELF

J gene: TRBJ1-4
clone size: .
V gene: TRBV11-2
CDR3 protein: ASSLDRGSNEKLF

J gene: TRBJ2-3
clone size: .
V gene: TRBV9
CDR3 protein: ASSEGTGLSTDTQY

J gene: TRBJ1-5
clone size: .
V gene: TRBV19
CDR3 protein: ASSILGPGTGPQPQH

J gene: TRBJ2-1
clone size: .
V gene: TRBV7-3
CDR3 protein: ASSLRGGGNEQF

J gene: TRBJ1-1
clone size: .
V gene: TRBV5-4
CDR3 protein: ASSSRDLNTEAF

J gene: TRBJ1-5
clone size: once
V gene: TRBV24-1
CDR3 protein: ATSDGNQPQH

J gene: TRBJ2-7
clone size: .
V gene: TRBV18
CDR3 protein: ASSPTSSGVEQY

J gene: TRBJ1-2
clone size: .
V gene: TRBV6-6
CDR3 protein: ASSTGAYGYT

J gene: TRBJ1-2
clone size: .
V gene: TRBV18
CDR3 protein: ASSPPVGQDLNYGYT

J gene: TRBJ1-1
clone size: .
V gene: TRBV30
CDR3 protein: AWSRQSRTEAF

J gene: TRBJ1-6
clone size: .
V gene: TRBV30
CDR3 protein: AWSVPQPSSYNSPLH

J gene: TRBJ2-3
clone size: .
V gene: TRBV10-3
CDR3 protein: AISEPDRARGRDTQY

J gene: TRBJ1-1
clone size: .
V gene: TRBV6-6
CDR3 protein: ASSKDRVNTEAF

J gene: TRBJ1-6
clone size: once
V gene: TRBV19
CDR3 protein: ASSIEGGNSPLH

J gene: TRBJ2-4
clone size: .
V gene: TRBV6-5
CDR3 protein: ASSWRNIQY

J gene: TRBJ2-7
clone size: .
V gene: TRBV12-3/TRBV12-4
CDR3 protein: ASTKYEQY

J gene: TRBJ1-6
clone size: once
V gene: TRBV2
CDR3 protein: ASSEDRALNSPLH

J gene: TRBJ2-1
clone size: many
V gene: TRBV28
CDR3 protein: ASISIGEVNEQF

J gene: TRBJ2-7
clone size: .
V gene: TRBV30
CDR3 protein: AWSVGTGSSEQY

J gene: TRBJ2-2
clone size: .
V gene: TRBV6-5
CDR3 protein: AGSRTGGDTGELF

J gene: TRBJ1-2
clone size: .
V gene: TRBV6-1
CDR3 protein: ASSDRGQLYGYT

J gene: TRBJ2-7
clone size: .
V gene: TRBV18
CDR3 protein: ASSPSVSTGQKKGEQY

J gene: TRBJ1-2
clone size: .
V gene: TRBV3-1/TRBV3-2
CDR3 protein: ASSKRDGYT

J gene: TRBJ1-3
clone size: .
V gene: TRBV10-1
CDR3 protein: ASSESGGITGAGNTIY

J gene: TRBJ2-7
clone size: .
V gene: TRBV6-5
CDR3 protein: ASSYLGGRGHEQY

J gene: TRBJ1-2
clone size: .
V gene: TRBV19
CDR3 protein: ASRTKANYGYT

J gene: TRBJ2-7
clone size: .
V gene: TRBV3-1/TRBV3-2
CDR3 protein: ASSQQGTEQY

J gene: TRBJ2-2
clone size: .
V gene: TRBV27
CDR3 protein: ASSQLAGGNTGELF

J gene: TRBJ2-1
clone size: .
V gene: TRBV6-5
CDR3 protein: ASRAGADNEQF

J gene: TRBJ2-1
clone size: .
V gene: TRBV5-1
CDR3 protein: ASSVKSYNEQF

J gene: TRBJ2-1
clone size: .
V gene: TRBV24-1
CDR3 protein: ATSDHRGAYNEQF

J gene: TRBJ2-7
clone size: .
V gene: TRBV5-1
CDR3 protein: ASSLEAGQGGYEQY

J gene: TRBJ2-1
clone size: .
V gene: TRBV5-5
CDR3 protein: ASSAGGGRAYNEQF

J gene: TRBJ1-2
clone size: .
V gene: TRBV3-1/TRBV3-2
CDR3 protein: ASSQASGGYT

J gene: TRBJ1-5
clone size: .
V gene: TRBV28
CDR3 protein: ASSLAGHPFRNQPQH

J gene: TRBJ2-1
clone size: .
V gene: TRBV27
CDR3 protein: ASSLYRSSSYNEQF

J gene: TRBJ1-3
clone size: .
V gene: TRBV28
CDR3 protein: ASSLPGVNTIY

J gene: TRBJ1-1
clone size: few
V gene: TRBV4-1
CDR3 protein: ASRHGTGRVVNTEAF

J gene: TRBJ2-5
clone size: once
V gene: TRBV7-9
CDR3 protein: ASSGGTVDQETQY

J gene: TRBJ2-2
clone size: few
V gene: TRBV24-1
CDR3 protein: ATSDPMTRELF

J gene: TRBJ1-2
clone size: .
V gene: TRBV2
CDR3 protein: ASSGNNRGMYGYT